These 2 T cell receptor beta chains originate from one sample sequenced in a study of cytomegalovirus exposure and HLA in healthy donors. The primer mix had 60 Vbeta and 13 Jbeta primers. The assay was immunoSEQ multiplex PCR, and TCRdb's table has in-frame clones only and misses some. The sample includes 150,000 to 200,000 clones, more than 75% of them seen just once. The sequencing sample was made of PBMCs. All receptors come from a girl less than two years old in good health and CMV-seronegative.

The chain employs TRBV7-3 and TRBJ2-3; a weak D match, TRBD1 (7 bases). The V and J ends lost 5 bases and 3 bases respectively, with 15 bases between them. Germline V gene sequence: CDR1 SGHTA, CDR2 FQGTGA. The CDR3 spans 15 residues. For the CDR3, the DNA is TGTGCCAGCAGCCCTAGACAGGGAGGAACAGATACGCAGTATTTT. It is translated as CASSPRQGGTDTQYF.

The rearrangement links TRBV30 to TRBJ1-1; the D gene is possibly TRBD1 (5 bases). Trimming removed 8 bases at V and 5 bases at J, with 12 bases between. In germline, CDR1 is GTSNPN, CDR2 SVGIG (reference sequence). This CDR3 is built from 11 residues. The CDR3 spells CASGGATEAFF. CDR3 sequence (DNA): TGTGCCAGCGGCGGGGCTACTGAAGCTTTCTTT.